The 21 T cell receptor beta chains below all came from one sample that was sequenced in a study of T cells in localized non-small cell lung cancer. Produced via immunoSEQ multiplex PCR; TCRdb's table is partial and in-frame only. Among 20,000 to 30,000 clones, 88% were seen once, and the ten largest hold about 14%. The material sequenced was peripheral blood, taken before any cancer treatment. The receptors come from a female donor over 55 with stage II squamous cell lung carcinoma.

This clone occurred a few times. The chain links TRBV29-1 to TRBJ1-2; maybe TRBD1 (6 bases). Germline V gene sequence: CDR1 SQVTM, CDR2 ANQGSEA. V shed 0 bases and J shed 7 bases, with 12 bases lying between them. This CDR3 has 13 amino acids. The CDR3 here is CSVEEGGRGGYTF. DNA for the CDR3: TGCAGCGTTGAAGAGGGGGGGCGAGGTGGCTACACCTTC.

This clone was recorded once. The chain is built from TRBV10-3 and TRBJ1-1; no clear D gene. The CDR3 extends over 15 amino acids. The germline V and J ends were trimmed by 7 bases and 0 bases, with 15 bases remaining between them. Germline V gene lookup returns CDR1 ENHRY and CDR2 SYGVKD. The CDR3 DNA reads as TGTGCCATCACTCCCGGGCCTTCTATGAACACTGAAGCTTTCTTT. Its protein is CAITPGPSMNTEAFF.

CDR3 DNA: TGTGCCTGCCGACAGGGGGCAGACACTGAAGCTTTCTTT. Protein: CACRQGADTEAFF. The chain carries TRBV30 and TRBJ1-1; TRBD1 matches 10 bases. The CDR3 consists of 13 residues. Germline trimming cut 6 bases from V and 3 bases from J; bases unmatched to any gene: 4. Germline CDR1 and CDR2: GTSNPN and SVGIG (reference sequence).

The rearrangement links TRBV7-2 to TRBJ1-1, with a tentative D call TRBD1 (6 bases). The CDR3 has 14 residues. The V and J ends lost 6 bases and 6 bases respectively, with 17 bases between them. Germline loops: CDR1 SGHTA, CDR2 FQGNSA. This CDR3 reads CASRRVGASAEAFF. In DNA form, the CDR3 reads TGTGCCAGCAGGCGAGTGGGGGCGTCCGCTGAAGCTTTCTTT.

The chain is built from TRBV28 and TRBJ2-1, with 10 bases matching TRBD2. Unmatched junction bases numbered 8, after V lost 6 bases and J lost 9 bases. CDR1 MDHEN and CDR2 SYDVKM come from the germline V gene. The CDR3 is made up of 14 amino acids. This CDR3 reads CASSLASGRGEQFF. The DNA for the CDR3 is TGTGCCAGCAGCCTGGCCAGCGGGAGGGGTGAGCAGTTCTTC.

This clone has a single count. Written as DNA, the CDR3 is TGTGCCAGCAGCGTAGGAGAGGTCCACTACGAGCAGTACTTC. As protein: CASSVGEVHYEQYF. The V gene is TRBV9, the J gene TRBJ2-7; D ambiguous. Per germline, CDR1 SGDLS and CDR2 YYNGEE. The germline V and J ends were trimmed by 0 bases and 3 bases, with 10 bases remaining between them. CDR3 length: 14 residues.

The rearrangement joins TRBV5-1 to TRBJ2-6; no reliable D call. Germline loops: CDR1 SGHRS, CDR2 YFSETQ. The CDR3 spans 14 residues. The V end lost 7 bases, the J end lost 0 bases, and 8 bases lay between the germline ends. The CDR3 coding sequence is TGCGCCAGCGAAACGTACTCTGGGGCCAACGTCCTGACTTTC. Translating gives CASETYSGANVLTF.

The chain uses TRBV2 and TRBJ1-2; the D gene is possibly TRBD1 (5 bases). The CDR3 contains 14 residues. The germline V gene encodes CDR1 SNHLY and CDR2 FYNNEI. V was trimmed by 0 bases and J by 5 bases, leaving 10 bases between them. CDR3 sequence reads: CASSEAGTAYGYTF. The CDR3 coding sequence is TGTGCCAGCAGTGAAGCCGGGACGGCGTATGGCTACACCTTC.

The V and J genes are TRBV14 and TRBJ2-7, with D possibly matching TRBD1 (5 bases). V lost 3 bases and J lost 5, with 23 bases in between. Germline V CDR1 and CDR2: SGHDN, FVKESK. CDR3 length equals 17 residues. For the CDR3, the DNA is TGTGCCAGCAGCCAGATTTTTTGGGGCAGTTACACGAACGAGCAGTACTTC. This codes for CASSQIFWGSYTNEQYF.

V is TRBV7-8 and J is TRBJ2-1, with a possible D match to TRBD2 (5 bases). Deletions cut 5 bases from V and 5 bases from J, with 13 bases between. The CDR3 loop spans 14 amino acids. Germline CDR1 SGHVS, CDR2 FQNEAQ. CDR3 protein: CASSMSGLHNEQFF. CDR3 nucleotide sequence: TGTGCCAGCAGCATGAGCGGACTCCACAATGAGCAGTTCTTC.

This clone occurred once. The chain uses TRBV6-6 and TRBJ2-7; D uncertain. Trimming took off 5 bases at V and 0 bases at J, with 11 bases between the two ends. The CDR3 has 14 amino acids. The germline V gene encodes CDR1 MNHNY and CDR2 SVGAGI (reference sequence). For the CDR3, the DNA is TGTGCCAGCAGTCGGGTCCTTTTCTCCTACGAGCAGTACTTC. Its translation is CASSRVLFSYEQYF.

This chain links TRBV11-2 with TRBJ2-7; TRBD1 is a possible D gene (6 bases). CDR1 is SGHAT, CDR2 FQNNGV, per germline. The length of the CDR3 is 14 residues. Trimming stripped 5 bases from V and 0 bases from J, with 11 bases between. This chain's CDR3 is CASSLRQDSYEQYF. As DNA, the CDR3 is TGTGCCAGCAGCCTGAGACAGGACTCCTACGAGCAGTACTTC.

The chain is built from TRBV7-3 and TRBJ2-5; 8 nucleotides align to TRBD1. CDR3 length: 15 residues. Germline CDR1 and CDR2: SGHTA and FQGTGA. Germline trimming cut 4 bases from V and 1 base from J; bases unmatched to any gene: 5. The CDR3 coding sequence is TGTGCCAGCAGCTGGACAGGGAACCCCCAAGAGACCCAGTACTTC. This codes for CASSWTGNPQETQYF.

The chain has TRBV7-9 and TRBJ1-1; TRBD1 matches 9 bases. Trimming removed 4 bases from V and 5 bases from J; junction bases left unmatched: 5. The CDR3 is 14 residues long. Looked up from germline, CDR1 is SEHNR and CDR2 is FQNEAQ (reference sequence). The CDR3 spells CASSSTGGRTEAFF. The CDR3 coding sequence is TGTGCCAGCAGCTCAACAGGGGGCCGGACTGAAGCTTTCTTT.

This clone has only one observation. This chain connects TRBV28 to TRBJ1-2, with 8 bases identical to TRBD1. The CDR3 has 14 amino acids. Germline lookup yields CDR1 MDHEN and CDR2 SYDVKM. The ends lost 4 bases at V and 3 bases at J; junction bases unmatched: 4. This CDR3 is CASSSGQGYYGYTF. The CDR3 bases are TGTGCCAGCAGTTCCGGACAGGGCTACTATGGCTACACCTTC.

This chain links TRBV7-3 with TRBJ2-1; 8 bases are shared with TRBD1. The V and J ends lost 6 bases and 4 bases, in that order; junction bases with no gene match: 5. The CDR3 covers 14 residues. Germline values: CDR1 SGHTA, CDR2 FQGTGA. The chain's CDR3 is CASRPGTGYNEQFF. CDR3 nucleotides: TGTGCCAGCAGGCCCGGGACAGGATACAATGAGCAGTTCTTC.

The chain has TRBV9 and TRBJ1-1, with D possibly matching TRBD1 (5 bases). Trimming stripped 3 bases from V and 5 bases from J, with 17 bases between. The germline gives CDR1 SGDLS, CDR2 YYNGEE. This CDR3 is built from 15 residues. This CDR3 is CASSAEGQGGTEAFF. The CDR3 bases are TGTGCCAGCAGCGCCGAGGGTCAGGGAGGGACTGAAGCTTTCTTT. The whole variable domain, filled in from reference TRBV9 and TRBJ1-1, reads DSGVTQTPKHLITATGQRVTLRCSPRSGDLSVYWYQQSLDQGLQFLIQYYNGEERAKGNILERFSAQQFPDLHSELNLSSLELGDSALYFCASSAEGQGGTEAFFGQGTRLTVV.

This chain connects TRBV27 to TRBJ2-3, with D possibly TRBD2 on 7 matching bases. Trimming removed 0 bases from V and 4 bases from J, with 11 bases in between. The germline gives CDR1 MNHEY, CDR2 SMNVEV (reference sequence). The CDR3 runs to 15 residues. The CDR3 bases are TGTGCCAGCAGTTTATCGTTCGGGGGGCCAGATACGCAGTATTTT. Its protein is CASSLSFGGPDTQYF.

This clone is medium-sized in the sample. This chain links TRBV19 with TRBJ1-5, with D unclear. The germline V and J ends were trimmed by 5 bases and 6 bases, with 8 bases remaining between them. The CDR3 spans 12 residues. Germline V gene sequence: CDR1 LNHDA, CDR2 SQIVND (reference sequence). The CDR3 reads CASSGIGQPQHF. The CDR3 coding sequence is TGTGCCAGTAGTGGAATAGGTCAGCCCCAGCATTTT.

The chain links TRBV18 to TRBJ1-4, with D possibly matching TRBD1 (6 bases). Germline V CDR1 and CDR2: KGHSH, LQKENI. The CDR3 sequence is 14 residues long. Deletions cut 3 bases from V and 2 bases from J, with 7 bases between. The CDR3, as DNA: TGTGCCAGCTCACCCGACAGGACTAATGAAAAACTGTTTTTT. Translated: CASSPDRTNEKLFF.

V and J are TRBV11-2 and TRBJ1-5; D is perhaps TRBD1 (6 bases). The length of the CDR3 is 16 residues. Germline lookup yields CDR1 SGHAT and CDR2 FQNNGV. The ends were cut back, 1 base at V and 5 bases at J, with 15 bases in the middle. CDR3: CASSLAGGREDQPQHF. The CDR3, as DNA: TGTGCCAGCAGCTTAGCGGGGGGGCGCGAGGATCAGCCCCAGCATTTT.